The source of this T cell receptor beta chain is a study of blood T cell repertoires in COVID-19. Turning to the study itself: The United States, Italy and Spain provided the acute and convalescent COVID-19 samples.

Germline-derived CDR1 and CDR2 are SGDLS and YYNGEE. V lost 3 bases to trimming and J lost 5 bases, with 11 bases between them. The CDR3 spans 13 residues. TCRdb's copy holds only in-frame clones and misses some; the assay was immunoSEQ multiplex PCR. This sample has some 96,000 clones; about 82% occur once, and the top ten carry about an eighth. Sequencing used peripheral blood. The rearrangement uses TRBV9 and TRBJ1-2; possible D gene TRBD1, 5 bases. This TCR derives from a man between 45 and 60 years old with active or convalescent COVID-19. The CDR3 coding sequence is TGTGCCAGCAGCGAGGGGCTCCATTATGGCTACACCTTC. Its translation: CASSEGLHYGYTF.